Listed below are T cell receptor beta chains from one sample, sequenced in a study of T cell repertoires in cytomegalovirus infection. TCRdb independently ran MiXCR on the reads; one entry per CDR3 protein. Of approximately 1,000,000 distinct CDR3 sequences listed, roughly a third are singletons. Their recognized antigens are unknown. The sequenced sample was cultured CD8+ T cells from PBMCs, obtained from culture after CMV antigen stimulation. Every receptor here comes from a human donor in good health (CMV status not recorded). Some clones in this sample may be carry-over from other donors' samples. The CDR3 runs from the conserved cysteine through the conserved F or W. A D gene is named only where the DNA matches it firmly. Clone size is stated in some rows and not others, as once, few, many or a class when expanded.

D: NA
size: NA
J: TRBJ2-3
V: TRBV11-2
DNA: TGTGCCAGCTCAGGGCCGGGGGAGCCGACGCAGTATTTT
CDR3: CASSGPGEPTQYF

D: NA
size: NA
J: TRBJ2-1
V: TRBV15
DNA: TGTGCCACCAGCAGAGATCGCGACAATGAGCAGTTCTTC
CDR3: CATSRDRDNEQFF

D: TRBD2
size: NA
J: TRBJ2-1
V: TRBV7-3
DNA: TGTGCCAGCAGAAAAGCGGGGGGGACAAACAATGAGCAGTTCTTC
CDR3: CASRKAGGTNNEQFF

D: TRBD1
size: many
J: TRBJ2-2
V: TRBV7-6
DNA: TGTGCCAGCAGCTCGGGACAGGGCGGCACCGGGGAGCTGTTTTTT
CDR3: CASSSGQGGTGELFF

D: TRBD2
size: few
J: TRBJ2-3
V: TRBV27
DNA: TGTGCCAGCAGTGTCGGGAGGGCGAGCACAGATACGCAGTATTTT
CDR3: CASSVGRASTDTQYF

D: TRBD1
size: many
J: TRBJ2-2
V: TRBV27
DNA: TGTGCCAGCAGTTTATCCGGGACAGGGGTTCCCCCGAACACCGGGGAGCTGTTTTTT
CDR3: CASSLSGTGVPPNTGELFF

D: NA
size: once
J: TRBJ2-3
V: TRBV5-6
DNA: TGTGCCAGCAGCTATCGGGGTAATTGGGGCACAGATACGCAGTATTTT
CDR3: CASSYRGNWGTDTQYF

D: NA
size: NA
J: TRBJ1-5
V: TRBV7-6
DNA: TGTGCCAGCAGCTGCGTGTTGGGGTCCGGCAATCAGCCCCAGCATTTT
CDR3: CASSCVLGSGNQPQHF

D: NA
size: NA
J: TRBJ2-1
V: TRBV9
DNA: TGTGCCAGCAGCGTAGCCGGGTGGGGGTACAATGAGCAGTTCTTC
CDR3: CASSVAGWGYNEQFF

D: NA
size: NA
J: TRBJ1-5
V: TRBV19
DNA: TGTGCCAGTAGTATCGAGGGGTATAGCAATCAGCCCCAGCATTTT
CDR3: CASSIEGYSNQPQHF

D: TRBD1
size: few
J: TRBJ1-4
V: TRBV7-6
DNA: TGTGCCAGCAGCTCCGCGGACAGGCCTAAAATCCCAACTAATGAAAAACTGTTTTTT
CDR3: CASSSADRPKIPTNEKLFF

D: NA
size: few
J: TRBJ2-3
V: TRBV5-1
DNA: TGCGCCAGCAGCTTGGAGGTCCCCGGCAGAGATACGCAGTATTTT
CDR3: CASSLEVPGRDTQYF

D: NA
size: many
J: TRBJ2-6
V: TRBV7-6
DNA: TGTGCCAGCAGCATAGATGCGGCTGGGGCCAACGTCCTGACTTTC
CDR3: CASSIDAAGANVLTF

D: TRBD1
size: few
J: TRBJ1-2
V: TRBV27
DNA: TGTGCCAGCAGTTTCTCGGGACAGAACTATGGCTACACCTTC
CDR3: CASSFSGQNYGYTF

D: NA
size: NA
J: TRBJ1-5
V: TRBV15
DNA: TGTGCCACCAGCCCAGATAGCAATCAGCCCCAGCATTTT
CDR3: CATSPDSNQPQHF

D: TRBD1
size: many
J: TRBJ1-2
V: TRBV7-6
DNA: TGTGCCAGCAGCCCTCGGACAGGAGAGAACTATGGCTACACCTTC
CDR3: CASSPRTGENYGYTF

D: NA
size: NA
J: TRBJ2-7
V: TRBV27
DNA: TGTGCCAGCGGGACCTCATGGGGGTCCTACGAGCAGTACTTC
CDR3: CASGTSWGSYEQYF

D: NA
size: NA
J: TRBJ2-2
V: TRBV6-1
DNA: TGTGCCAGCAGAAACCGACAGCCCGATGTTATTACGAACACCGGGGAGCTGTTTTTT
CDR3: CASRNRQPDVITNTGELFF

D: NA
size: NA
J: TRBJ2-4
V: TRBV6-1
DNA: TGTGCCAGTCCCCCGTGGACGGAAGGGGCCAAAAACATTCAGTACTTC
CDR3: CASPPWTEGAKNIQYF

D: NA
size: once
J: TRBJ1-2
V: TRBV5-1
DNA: TGCGCCAGCAGCTTGGATTCAGGGGAGTACTATGGCTACACCTTC
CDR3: CASSLDSGEYYGYTF

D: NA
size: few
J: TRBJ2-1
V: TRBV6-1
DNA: TGTGCCAGCACCCGACCTCGAGAGGAGCAGTTCTTC
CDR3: CASTRPREEQFF

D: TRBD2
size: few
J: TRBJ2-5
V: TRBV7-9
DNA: TGTGCCAGCAGCTTTGGGACTAGCGGGGACCCTCGGGAGACCCAGTACTTC
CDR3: CASSFGTSGDPRETQYF

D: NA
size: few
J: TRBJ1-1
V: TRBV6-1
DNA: TGTGCCAGCACCAACATCGGGTCTAACACTGAAGCTTTCTTT
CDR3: CASTNIGSNTEAFF

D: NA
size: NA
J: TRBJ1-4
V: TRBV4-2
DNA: TGTGCCAGCAGCCAGGAAACGCCAGACGGGAATGAAAAACTGTTTTTT
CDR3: CASSQETPDGNEKLFF

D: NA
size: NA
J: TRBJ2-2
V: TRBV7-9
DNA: TGTGCCAGCAGCCTACCTGAGGCGGGGTTCGCGAACACCGGGGAGCTGTTTTTT
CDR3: CASSLPEAGFANTGELFF

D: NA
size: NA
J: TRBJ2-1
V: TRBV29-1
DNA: TGCAGCGTTGAAGATCACAACAGACCAAACAATGAGCAGTTCTTC
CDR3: CSVEDHNRPNNEQFF

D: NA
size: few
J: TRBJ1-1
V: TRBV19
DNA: TGTGCCAGTAGTATCGGTAGGGGAAAAAACACTGAAGCTTTCTTT
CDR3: CASSIGRGKNTEAFF

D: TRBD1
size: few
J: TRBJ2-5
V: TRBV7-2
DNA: TGTGCCAGCAGCCAGACAGGGGGCGATGTTCAGACCCAGTACTTC
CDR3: CASSQTGGDVQTQYF